The rows below give T cell receptor beta chains drawn from one sample of a study of blood T cell repertoires in COVID-19. Clones were read by immunoSEQ multiplex PCR, and TCRdb kept only the in-frame ones, dropping some. Of approximately 76,000 clones listed, about 83% are singletons. Material for sequencing was peripheral blood. Every receptor here comes from a man older than 75 with active or convalescent COVID-19. The conserved cysteine and the conserved F or W are not part of the CDR3 here. Each record gives: J gene, V gene, clone size, CDR3 protein. The size of a clone is reported for some rows only, either as once, few or many, or as a class for expanded clones.

j_call: TRBJ2-3; v_call: TRBV15; clone_size: NA; cdr3_aa: ATSGRDRNTDTQY
j_call: TRBJ2-3; v_call: TRBV2; clone_size: NA; cdr3_aa: ASNRETTDTQY
j_call: TRBJ2-3; v_call: TRBV19; clone_size: NA; cdr3_aa: ASSVSRGRDTQY
j_call: TRBJ1-1; v_call: TRBV5-1; clone_size: NA; cdr3_aa: ASSSSGGNTEAF
j_call: TRBJ1-1; v_call: TRBV2; clone_size: NA; cdr3_aa: ASLRDRNTEAF
j_call: TRBJ2-7; v_call: TRBV6-5; clone_size: few; cdr3_aa: AKRGFLGEQY
j_call: TRBJ2-1; v_call: TRBV13; clone_size: NA; cdr3_aa: ASSLDGGRAHEQF
j_call: TRBJ2-1; v_call: TRBV7-2; clone_size: NA; cdr3_aa: ASSLWNRGRNEQF
j_call: TRBJ1-1; v_call: TRBV7-2; clone_size: NA; cdr3_aa: ASSLGGFGTEAF
j_call: TRBJ2-7; v_call: TRBV7-6; clone_size: NA; cdr3_aa: ASSLGLAGAASPEQY
j_call: TRBJ2-3; v_call: TRBV5-4; clone_size: NA; cdr3_aa: ASRFVGGTDTQY
j_call: TRBJ1-6; v_call: TRBV27; clone_size: NA; cdr3_aa: ASSLSSGSRGFAGDSPLH
j_call: TRBJ2-2; v_call: TRBV12-3/TRBV12-4; clone_size: once; cdr3_aa: ASSFRRSGELF
j_call: TRBJ1-4; v_call: TRBV11-1; clone_size: NA; cdr3_aa: ASSLTGATNEKLF
j_call: TRBJ1-4; v_call: TRBV29-1; clone_size: NA; cdr3_aa: SVTTPEGVREKLF
j_call: TRBJ2-1; v_call: TRBV30; clone_size: NA; cdr3_aa: AWMGGQGRRNEQF
j_call: TRBJ2-5; v_call: TRBV7-2; clone_size: NA; cdr3_aa: ASSFPGAGGWETQY
j_call: TRBJ2-5; v_call: TRBV7-6; clone_size: NA; cdr3_aa: ASSLPWLGRVGETQY
j_call: TRBJ1-1; v_call: TRBV7-2; clone_size: NA; cdr3_aa: ASSPRTGSGTEAF
j_call: TRBJ1-2; v_call: TRBV27; clone_size: NA; cdr3_aa: ASSLSDRGPFF
j_call: TRBJ2-7; v_call: TRBV6-5; clone_size: NA; cdr3_aa: ASRGRGYEQY
j_call: TRBJ2-1; v_call: TRBV19; clone_size: NA; cdr3_aa: ASSIQARWISYEQF
j_call: TRBJ2-5; v_call: TRBV2; clone_size: NA; cdr3_aa: ASSERAMGTGKEAQY
j_call: TRBJ1-1; v_call: TRBV27; clone_size: few; cdr3_aa: ASKARANTEAF
j_call: TRBJ2-7; v_call: TRBV18; clone_size: NA; cdr3_aa: ASSNRTHSYEQY
j_call: TRBJ1-5; v_call: TRBV5-1; clone_size: few; cdr3_aa: ASSPGTNQPQH
j_call: TRBJ2-2; v_call: TRBV7-6; clone_size: NA; cdr3_aa: ASSPSGGADTGELF
j_call: TRBJ2-7; v_call: TRBV3-1/TRBV3-2; clone_size: NA; cdr3_aa: ASSQAGQGAGEQY
j_call: TRBJ1-6; v_call: TRBV4-2; clone_size: NA; cdr3_aa: ASSQEGLGPQHSPLH
j_call: TRBJ2-6; v_call: TRBV28; clone_size: NA; cdr3_aa: ASSPGLAGIPGANVLT
j_call: TRBJ1-2; v_call: TRBV3-1/TRBV3-2; clone_size: NA; cdr3_aa: ASSQGGTGVGYT
j_call: TRBJ1-5; v_call: TRBV28; clone_size: few; cdr3_aa: ASSLPDMSNQPQH
j_call: TRBJ1-5; v_call: TRBV2; clone_size: NA; cdr3_aa: ASSGNRASNQPQH
j_call: TRBJ2-7; v_call: TRBV19; clone_size: NA; cdr3_aa: ASSSQQGYEQY
j_call: TRBJ2-7; v_call: TRBV6-5; clone_size: NA; cdr3_aa: ASSPYTGSSYEQY
j_call: TRBJ2-7; v_call: TRBV4-2; clone_size: once; cdr3_aa: ASSQDREASGRAYEQY
j_call: TRBJ1-3; v_call: TRBV13; clone_size: NA; cdr3_aa: ASSWRTGTGNTIY
j_call: TRBJ1-1; v_call: TRBV6-5; clone_size: NA; cdr3_aa: ASSYSTGHTEAF
j_call: TRBJ2-2; v_call: TRBV25-1; clone_size: NA; cdr3_aa: ASSEYLMGAGSGELF
j_call: TRBJ1-1; v_call: TRBV6-2/TRBV6-3; clone_size: once; cdr3_aa: ASSTGQPGTEAF
j_call: TRBJ1-5; v_call: TRBV6-5; clone_size: NA; cdr3_aa: ASRVTVNQPQH
j_call: TRBJ2-6; v_call: TRBV30; clone_size: NA; cdr3_aa: ALGQGALTGANVLT
j_call: TRBJ2-5; v_call: TRBV29-1; clone_size: NA; cdr3_aa: SVRSGGQETQY
j_call: TRBJ2-1; v_call: TRBV30; clone_size: NA; cdr3_aa: AWSVLSGRAYNEQF
j_call: TRBJ1-6; v_call: TRBV6-5; clone_size: NA; cdr3_aa: ASSSSVGDRNSPLH
j_call: TRBJ2-3; v_call: TRBV11-2; clone_size: NA; cdr3_aa: ASSPGRGRVLDTQY
j_call: TRBJ2-1; v_call: TRBV7-9; clone_size: NA; cdr3_aa: ASSLAGSSYNEQF
j_call: TRBJ1-6; v_call: TRBV6-2/TRBV6-3; clone_size: NA; cdr3_aa: ASSYRTGLGSPLH
j_call: TRBJ2-7; v_call: TRBV6-1; clone_size: once; cdr3_aa: ASSELGLVPLEQY
j_call: TRBJ1-2; v_call: TRBV3-1/TRBV3-2; clone_size: NA; cdr3_aa: ASSSAIQGRGGYT
j_call: TRBJ2-1; v_call: TRBV9; clone_size: few; cdr3_aa: ASSVERLAGAREQF